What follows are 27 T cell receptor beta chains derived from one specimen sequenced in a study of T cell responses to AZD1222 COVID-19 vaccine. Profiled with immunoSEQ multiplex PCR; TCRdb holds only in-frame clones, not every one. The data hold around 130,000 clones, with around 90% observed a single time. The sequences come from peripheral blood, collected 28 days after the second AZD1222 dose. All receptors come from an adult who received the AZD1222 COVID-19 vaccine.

CDR3 region: CASSEETSGADTQYF. The CDR3 region has the DNA TGTGCCAGCAGTGAGGAGACTAGCGGTGCGGATACGCAGTATTTT. The chain is built from TRBV6-4 and TRBJ2-3; 9 bases map to TRBD2. Trimming at V came to 3 bases and at J to 6 bases, leaving 7 bases not matched to a gene. This CDR3 has 15 residues. From germline, CDR1 is MRHNA and CDR2 SNTAGT.

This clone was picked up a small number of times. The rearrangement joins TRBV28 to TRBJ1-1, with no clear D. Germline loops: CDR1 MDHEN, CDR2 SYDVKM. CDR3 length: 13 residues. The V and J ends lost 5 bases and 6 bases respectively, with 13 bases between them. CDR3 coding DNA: TGTGCCAGCAGTCCCCCGGGGAGGTCTGAAGCTTTCTTT. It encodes CASSPPGRSEAFF.

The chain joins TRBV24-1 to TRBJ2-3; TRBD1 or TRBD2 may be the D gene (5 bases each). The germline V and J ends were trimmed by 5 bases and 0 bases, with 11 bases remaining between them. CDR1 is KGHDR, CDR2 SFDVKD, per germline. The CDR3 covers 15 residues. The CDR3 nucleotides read TGTGCCACCAGTGCGAGGGGATCAAGCACAGATACGCAGTATTTT. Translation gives CATSARGSSTDTQYF.

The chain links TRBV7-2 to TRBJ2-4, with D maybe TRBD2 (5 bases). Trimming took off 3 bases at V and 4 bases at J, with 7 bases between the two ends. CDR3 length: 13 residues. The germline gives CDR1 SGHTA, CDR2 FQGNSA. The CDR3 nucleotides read TGTGCCAGCAGCTTCGGGGAGAAAAACATTCAGTACTTC. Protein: CASSFGEKNIQYF.

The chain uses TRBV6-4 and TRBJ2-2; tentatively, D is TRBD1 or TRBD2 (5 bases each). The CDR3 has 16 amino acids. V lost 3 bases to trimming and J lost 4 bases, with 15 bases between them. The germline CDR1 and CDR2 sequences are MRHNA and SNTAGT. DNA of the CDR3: TGTGCCAGCAGTGAGAATGGGGGTTTTCGCACCGGGGAGCTGTTTTTT. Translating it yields CASSENGGFRTGELFF.

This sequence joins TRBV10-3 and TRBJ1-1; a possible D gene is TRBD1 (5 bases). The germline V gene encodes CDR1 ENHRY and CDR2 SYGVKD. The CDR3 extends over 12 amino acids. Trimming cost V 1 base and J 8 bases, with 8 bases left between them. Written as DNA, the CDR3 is TGTGCCATCAGTGAGTTGGAGGGGGAAGCTTTCTTT. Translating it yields CAISELEGEAFF.

The CDR3 region has the DNA TGTGCCACCAGCAGAGGGGAGGGGCAGGCCTACGAGCAGTACTTC. Its protein is CATSRGEGQAYEQYF. The V and J genes are TRBV15 and TRBJ2-7; 7 nucleotides agree with TRBD2. Losses at the gene ends were 1 base for V and 2 bases for J; bases not matched to a gene: 5. Germline V gene sequence: CDR1 LNHNV, CDR2 YYDKDF (reference sequence). This CDR3 has 15 residues.

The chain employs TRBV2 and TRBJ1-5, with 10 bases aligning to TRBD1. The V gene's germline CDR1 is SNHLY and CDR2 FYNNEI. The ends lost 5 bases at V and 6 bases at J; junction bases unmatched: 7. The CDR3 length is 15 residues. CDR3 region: CASSSGTGEGQPQHF. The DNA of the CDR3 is TGTGCCAGCAGTTCCGGGACAGGGGAGGGTCAGCCCCAGCATTTT. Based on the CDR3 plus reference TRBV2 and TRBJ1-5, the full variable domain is EPEVTQTPSHQVTQMGQEVILRCVPISNHLYFYWYRQILGQKVEFLVSFYNNEISEKSEIFDDQFSVERPDGSNFTLKIRSTKLEDSAMYFCASSSGTGEGQPQHFGDGTRLSIL.

The CDR3 DNA reads TGTGCCAGCAGCGTAGGGCCACCATATCTCCAAGAGACCCAGTACTTC. It specifies CASSVGPPYLQETQYF. This sequence joins TRBV9 and TRBJ2-5; D unresolved. The CDR3 is made up of 16 amino acids. Germline V gene data show CDR1 as SGDLS and CDR2 as YYNGEE. V shed 0 bases and J shed 1 base, with 13 bases lying between them.

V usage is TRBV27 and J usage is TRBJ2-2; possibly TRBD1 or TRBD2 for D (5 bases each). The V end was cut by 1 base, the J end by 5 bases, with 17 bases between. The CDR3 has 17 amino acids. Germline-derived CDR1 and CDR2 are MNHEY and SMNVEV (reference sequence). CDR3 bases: TGTGCCAGCAGTTTATATGGGGTGGGGGAGAGGACCGGGGAGCTGTTTTTT. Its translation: CASSLYGVGERTGELFF.

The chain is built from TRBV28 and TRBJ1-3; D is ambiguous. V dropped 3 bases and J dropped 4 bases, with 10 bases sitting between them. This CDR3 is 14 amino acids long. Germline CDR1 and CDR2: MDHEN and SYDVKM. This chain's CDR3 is CASSFGEVGNTIYF. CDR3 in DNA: TGTGCCAGCAGTTTTGGTGAGGTGGGAAACACCATATATTTT.

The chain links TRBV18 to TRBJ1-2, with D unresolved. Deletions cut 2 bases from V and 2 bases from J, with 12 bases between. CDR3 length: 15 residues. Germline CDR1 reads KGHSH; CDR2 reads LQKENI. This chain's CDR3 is CASSPGNGLNYGYTF. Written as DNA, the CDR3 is TGTGCCAGCTCACCAGGGAACGGATTGAACTATGGCTACACCTTC.

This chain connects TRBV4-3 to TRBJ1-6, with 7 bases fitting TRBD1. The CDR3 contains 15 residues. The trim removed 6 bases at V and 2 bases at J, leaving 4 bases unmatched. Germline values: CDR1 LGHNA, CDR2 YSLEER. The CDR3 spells CASSQQGPYNSPLHF. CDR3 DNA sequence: TGCGCCAGCAGTCAACAGGGGCCCTATAATTCACCCCTCCACTTT.

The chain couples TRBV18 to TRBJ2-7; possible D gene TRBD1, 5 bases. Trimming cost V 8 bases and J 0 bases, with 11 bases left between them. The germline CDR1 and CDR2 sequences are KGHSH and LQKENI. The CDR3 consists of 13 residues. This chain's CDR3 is CASTDRSSYEQYF. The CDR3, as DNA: TGTGCCAGCACCGACAGAAGCTCCTACGAGCAGTACTTC. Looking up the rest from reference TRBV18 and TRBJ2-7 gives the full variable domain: NAGVMQNPRHLVRRRGQEARLRCSPMKGHSHVYWYRQLPEEGLKFMVYLQKENIIDESGMPKERFSAEFPKEGPSILRIQQVVRGDSAAYFCASTDRSSYEQYFGPGTRLTVT.

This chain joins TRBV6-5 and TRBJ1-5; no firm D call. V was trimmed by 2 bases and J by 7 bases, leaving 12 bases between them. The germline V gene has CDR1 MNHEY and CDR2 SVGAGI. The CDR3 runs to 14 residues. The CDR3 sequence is CASSYGQMGQPQHF. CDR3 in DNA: TGTGCCAGCAGTTACGGGCAGATGGGACAGCCCCAGCATTTT.

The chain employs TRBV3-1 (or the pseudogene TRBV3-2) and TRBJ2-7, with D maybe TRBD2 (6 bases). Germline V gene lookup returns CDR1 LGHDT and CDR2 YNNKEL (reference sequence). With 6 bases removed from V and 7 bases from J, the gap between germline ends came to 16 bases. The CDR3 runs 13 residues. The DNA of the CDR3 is TGTGCCAGCAGTTTGTCGGAGGCGGGAGAGCAGTACTTC. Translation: CASSLSEAGEQYF.

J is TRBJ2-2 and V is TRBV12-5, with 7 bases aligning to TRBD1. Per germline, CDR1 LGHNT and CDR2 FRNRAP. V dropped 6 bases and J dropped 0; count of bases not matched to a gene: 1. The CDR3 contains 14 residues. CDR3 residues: CASGTGSNTGELFF. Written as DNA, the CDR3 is TGTGCTAGTGGGACAGGGTCGAACACCGGGGAGCTGTTTTTT.

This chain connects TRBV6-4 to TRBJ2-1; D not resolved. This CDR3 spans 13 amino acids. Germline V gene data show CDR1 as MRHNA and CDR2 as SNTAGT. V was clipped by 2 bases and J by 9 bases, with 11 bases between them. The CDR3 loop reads CASSDETTFEQFF. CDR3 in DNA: TGTGCCAGCAGTGACGAGACCACCTTTGAGCAGTTCTTC.

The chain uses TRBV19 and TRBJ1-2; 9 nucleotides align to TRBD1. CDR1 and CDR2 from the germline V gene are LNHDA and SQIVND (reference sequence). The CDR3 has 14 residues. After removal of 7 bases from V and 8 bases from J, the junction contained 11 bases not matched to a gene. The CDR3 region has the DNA TGTGCCAGTACCGGGACAGGGACTGCTTTAGGCTACACCTTC. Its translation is CASTGTGTALGYTF. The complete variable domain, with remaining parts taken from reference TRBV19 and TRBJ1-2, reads DGGITQSPKYLFRKEGQNVTLSCEQNLNHDAMYWYRQDPGQGLRLIYYSQIVNDFQKGDIAEGYSVSREKKESFPLTVTSAQKNPTAFYLCASTGTGTALGYTFGSGTRLTVV.

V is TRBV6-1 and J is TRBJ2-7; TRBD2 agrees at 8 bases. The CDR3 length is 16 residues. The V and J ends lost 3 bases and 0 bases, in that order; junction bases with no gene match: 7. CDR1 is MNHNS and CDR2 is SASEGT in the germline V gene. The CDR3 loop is CASSDRGRSSSYEQYF. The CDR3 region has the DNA TGTGCCAGCAGTGATCGCGGGAGGTCCTCCTCCTACGAGCAGTACTTC.

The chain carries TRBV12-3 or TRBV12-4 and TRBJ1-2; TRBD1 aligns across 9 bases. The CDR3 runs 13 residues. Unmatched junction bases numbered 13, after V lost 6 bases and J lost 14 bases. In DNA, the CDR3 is TGTGCCAGCAGATACCTTGACAGGGGGGCTGAAACCTTC. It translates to CASRYLDRGAETF.

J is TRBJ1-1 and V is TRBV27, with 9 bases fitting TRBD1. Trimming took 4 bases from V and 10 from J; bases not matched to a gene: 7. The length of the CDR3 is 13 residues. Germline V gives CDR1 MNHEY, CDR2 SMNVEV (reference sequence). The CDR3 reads CASSSVDRGRAFF. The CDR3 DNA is TGTGCCAGCAGTTCAGTGGACAGGGGTAGAGCTTTCTTT.

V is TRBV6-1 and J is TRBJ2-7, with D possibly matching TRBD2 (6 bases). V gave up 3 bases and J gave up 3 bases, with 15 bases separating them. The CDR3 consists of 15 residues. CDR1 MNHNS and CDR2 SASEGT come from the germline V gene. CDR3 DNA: TGTGCCAGCAGTGACCTCCGGGACTCCCTCTACGAGCAGTACTTC. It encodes CASSDLRDSLYEQYF.

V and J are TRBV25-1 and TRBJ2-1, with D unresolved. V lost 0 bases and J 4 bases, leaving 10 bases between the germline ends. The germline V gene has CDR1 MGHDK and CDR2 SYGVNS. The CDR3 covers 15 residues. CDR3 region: CASSEYSDRYNEQFF. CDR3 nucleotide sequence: TGTGCCAGCAGTGAATATTCGGATAGATACAATGAGCAGTTCTTC.

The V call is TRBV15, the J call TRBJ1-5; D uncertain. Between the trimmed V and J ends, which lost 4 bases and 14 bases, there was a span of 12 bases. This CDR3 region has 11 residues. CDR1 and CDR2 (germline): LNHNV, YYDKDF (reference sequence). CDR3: CATSIRPSEHF. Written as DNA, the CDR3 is TGTGCCACCAGCATTCGCCCCTCAGAGCATTTT.

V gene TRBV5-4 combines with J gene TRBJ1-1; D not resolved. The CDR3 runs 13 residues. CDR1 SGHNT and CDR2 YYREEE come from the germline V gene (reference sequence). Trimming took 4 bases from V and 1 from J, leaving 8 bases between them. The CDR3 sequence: CASSQRRNTEAFF. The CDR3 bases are TGTGCCAGCAGCCAACGAAGGAACACTGAAGCTTTCTTT.

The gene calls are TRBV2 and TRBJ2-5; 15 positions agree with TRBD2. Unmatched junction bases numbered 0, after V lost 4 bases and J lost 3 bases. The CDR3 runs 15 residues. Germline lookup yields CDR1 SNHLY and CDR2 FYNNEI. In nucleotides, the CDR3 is TGTGCCAGCAGTGGGACTAGCGGGGGGGAAGAGACCCAGTACTTC. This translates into CASSGTSGGEETQYF.